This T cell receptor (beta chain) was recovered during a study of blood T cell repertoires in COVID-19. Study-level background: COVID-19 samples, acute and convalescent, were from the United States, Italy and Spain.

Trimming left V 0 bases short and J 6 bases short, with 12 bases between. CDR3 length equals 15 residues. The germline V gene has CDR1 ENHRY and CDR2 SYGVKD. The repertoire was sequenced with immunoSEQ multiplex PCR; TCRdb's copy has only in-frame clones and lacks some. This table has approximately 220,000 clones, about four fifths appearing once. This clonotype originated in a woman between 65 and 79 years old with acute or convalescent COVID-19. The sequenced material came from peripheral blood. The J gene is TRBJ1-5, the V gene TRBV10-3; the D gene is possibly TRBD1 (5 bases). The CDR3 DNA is TGTGCCATCAGTGAGTCGACAGTAGGAGTTCAGCCCCAGCATTTT. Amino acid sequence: CAISESTVGVQPQHF.